The entry that follows covers one TCR beta chain sequence. Its specific antigen is unknown. No per-base quality is available; no much larger clone lies one base away. The protocol used for the library was RT-PCR. The sample was run on an Illumina MiSeq. Using fastp at Q25 and MiXCR, TCRdb reprocessed the public reads and kept productive beta chains. Records with the same CDR3 protein are collapsed into one entry carrying the most frequent genes and DNA. The table for this sample lists 400 or so distinct CDR3 sequences; 45% to 60% of them were counted only once. The leading ten clones occupy around a fifth of the sample. The data were obtained in a study of CD4 T cell repertoires and nickel (dated by TCRdb to the early 2020s). V is pared back by 6 bases and J by 7 bases, with 16 bases lying between the germline termini. Counted from cysteine to phenylalanine, this CDR3 has 13 amino acids. Here the CDR3 DNA is all that survives: 39 bases in frame from base 1.

The sample comprised CD4+ T cells from blood, not recorded whether cultured. The sequence came from a human donor in a nickel allergy study, with or without nickel allergy (not recorded which). It is not recorded whether this sample comes from one donor or several. The chain is made from TRBV12-3 or TRBV12-4 and TRBJ2-7; tentative D gene TRBD2, with 6 bases matching. This receptor carries the CDR3 CASSSTGTWEQYF. The DNA sequence is given as TGTGCCAGCAGCTCGACCGGGACTTGGGAGCAGTACTTC.